A single sample gave rise to the 13 T cell receptor beta chains below, sequenced in a study of cytomegalovirus exposure and HLA in healthy donors. TCRdb's table, derived via immunoSEQ multiplex PCR, lists solely in-frame clones and lacks some. This sample has 100,000 to 150,000 clones, with 75% to 90% found just once. The sample consisted of PBMCs. The receptors shown here come from a woman aged 18-29 years in good health and CMV-seronegative.

This chain joins TRBV6-5 and TRBJ2-7; no firm D call. This CDR3 spans 13 amino acids. Per germline, CDR1 MNHEY and CDR2 SVGAGI. Between the trimmed V and J ends, which lost 2 bases and 2 bases, there was a span of 7 bases. CDR3 bases: TGTGCCAGCAGTTACGCAGAAACCTACGAGCAGTACTTC. Amino acid sequence: CASSYAETYEQYF.

This chain connects TRBV19 to TRBJ2-1; TRBD2 matches at 9 bases. This CDR3 has 16 amino acids. Germline V gene data show CDR1 as LNHDA and CDR2 as SQIVND (reference sequence). The ends lost 3 bases at V and 4 bases at J; junction bases unmatched: 7. The CDR3 DNA sequence: TGTGCCAGTAGTATCTTTGCTAGCGGGACGTACAATGAGCAGTTCTTC. Translating it yields CASSIFASGTYNEQFF.

This clone was counted once. The V and J genes are TRBV11-1 and TRBJ1-1; D possibly corresponds to TRBD1 (5 bases). The CDR3 runs 16 residues. The V end lost 5 bases, the J end lost 4 bases, and 20 bases lay between the germline ends. CDR1 is SGHAT and CDR2 is FQDESV in the germline V gene (reference sequence). The DNA for the CDR3 is TGTGCCAGCAGCAGCCCCGCTCAGGGTTGGAGCACTGAAGCTTTCTTT. It codes for CASSSPAQGWSTEAFF.

This clone was observed a handful of times. The chain employs TRBV18 and TRBJ2-2, with unresolved D. Germline V gene sequence: CDR1 KGHSH, CDR2 LQKENI. There are 14 residues in the CDR3. V was cut by 3 bases and J by 7 bases, with 12 bases left in between. The CDR3 protein is CASSPGPQGGELFF. In DNA form, the CDR3 reads TGTGCCAGCTCACCGGGCCCGCAAGGCGGGGAGCTGTTTTTT.

V gene TRBV7-9 combines with J gene TRBJ2-3; 7 nucleotides match TRBD1. The germline CDR1 and CDR2 sequences are SEHNR and FQNEAQ (reference sequence). The CDR3 has 16 residues. V shed 5 bases, J shed 2 bases, and the junction held 10 bases outside the gene matches. The CDR3 loop is CASSPGTGAFTDTQYF. The CDR3 DNA reads as TGTGCCAGCAGCCCAGGTACAGGGGCCTTCACAGATACGCAGTATTTT.

V is TRBV7-3 and J is TRBJ2-7; 7 bases match TRBD1. The germline V gene has CDR1 SGHTA and CDR2 FQGTGA. The trim removed 4 bases at V and 5 bases at J, leaving 5 bases unmatched. CDR3 length: 13 amino acids. As DNA, the CDR3 is TGTGCCAGCAGCTCCTCGACAGGGAACGAGCAGTACTTC. It translates to CASSSSTGNEQYF.

The chain carries TRBV5-4 and TRBJ2-7; 8 bases map to TRBD1. Germline loops: CDR1 SGHNT, CDR2 YYREEE (reference sequence). Losses at the gene ends were 7 bases for V and 0 bases for J; bases not matched to a gene: 6. The CDR3 is 14 amino acids. The CDR3 loop reads CASRRDRSSYEQYF. In DNA form, the CDR3 reads TGTGCCAGCCGCCGGGACAGGAGCTCCTACGAGCAGTACTTC.

The V gene is TRBV7-9, the J gene TRBJ2-5, with D tentatively TRBD2 (5 bases). The CDR3 covers 14 residues. Germline values: CDR1 SEHNR, CDR2 FQNEAQ (reference sequence). V lost 5 bases and J lost 4, with 14 bases in between. The CDR3 DNA is TGTGCCAGCAGCCCCAGAGGTGGAGGAGAGACCCAGTACTTC. It specifies CASSPRGGGETQYF.

This sequence joins TRBV19 and TRBJ1-6; TRBD1 might be the D (6 bases). V lost 6 bases, J lost 0 bases, and 18 bases lay in between. This CDR3 has 18 residues. Germline loops: CDR1 LNHDA, CDR2 SQIVND (reference sequence). The CDR3 sequence is CASRKHGQMSSYNSPLHF. The DNA of the CDR3 is TGTGCCAGTAGGAAACATGGACAGATGAGCTCCTATAATTCACCCCTCCACTTT.

The V call is TRBV4-1, the J call TRBJ1-5; D remains unclear. The ends were cut back, 0 bases at V and 3 bases at J, with 9 bases in the middle. The germline V gene has CDR1 MGHRA and CDR2 YSYEKL. There are 15 residues in the CDR3. CDR3: CASSQEAGSNQPQHF. The CDR3 DNA follows: TGCGCCAGCAGCCAAGAGGCGGGTTCCAATCAGCCCCAGCATTTT.

This chain joins TRBV6-5 and TRBJ1-3; D remains unclear. Looked up from germline, CDR1 is MNHEY and CDR2 is SVGAGI. V dropped 6 bases and J dropped 0 bases, with 9 bases sitting between them. The CDR3 extends over 14 amino acids. The CDR3 is CASSPEFSGNTIYF. In DNA, the CDR3 is TGTGCCAGCAGCCCAGAATTCTCTGGAAACACCATATATTTT.

This sequence joins TRBV18 and TRBJ2-3; D gene ambiguous. This CDR3 spans 13 amino acids. Trimming shortened V by 6 bases and J by 2 bases, and 9 bases separated the two germline ends. Germline assignment: CDR1 KGHSH and CDR2 LQKENI. This chain's CDR3 is CASSPNPTDTQYF. The CDR3 DNA reads TGTGCCAGCTCCCCTAACCCCACAGATACGCAGTATTTT.

The genes are TRBV7-9 and TRBJ2-7, with D possibly TRBD2 on 6 matching bases. CDR1 SEHNR and CDR2 FQNEAQ come from the germline V gene (reference sequence). This CDR3 comprises 13 residues. Trimming removed 3 bases from V and 1 base from J, with 7 bases in between. DNA of the CDR3: TGTGCCAGCAGCTTCGGGGGATCCTACGAGCAGTACTTC. Protein: CASSFGGSYEQYF.